Each of the 11 T cell receptor beta chains below was sequenced from the same sample in a study of Graves' ophthalmopathy and Graves' hyperthyroidism. The TCR beta CDR3 regions underwent amplification from RNA transcripts. Second-round multiplex PCR followed a first-round RT-PCR using HTBI primers. TCRdb itself ran the multiplex PCR reads through MiXCR, one entry per CDR3 protein. The sample has around 1,000,000 distinct CDR3 sequences, about 38% seen once. Specimen: peripheral blood or thyroid tissue (not recorded which). These receptors all come from an adult man with Graves' hyperthyroidism.

This clonotype occurred a few times. The chain employs TRBV7-3 and TRBJ2-6; D unclear. The CDR3 is made up of 13 amino acids. The V gene lost 4 bases and the J gene lost 6 bases, with 7 bases spanning the gap. CDR1 is SGHTA and CDR2 is FQGTGA in the germline V gene. The CDR3 nucleotides read TGTGCCAGCAGCTCGCTGGAGGCCAACGTCCTGACTTTC. As protein: CASSSLEANVLTF. The full variable domain, its missing parts supplied by reference TRBV7-3 and TRBJ2-6, is GAGVSQTPSNKVTEKGKYVELRCDPISGHTALYWYRQSLGQGPEFLIYFQGTGAADDSGLPNDRFFAVRPEGSVSTLKIQRTERGDSAVYLCASSSLEANVLTFGAGSRLTVL.

This clonotype was observed at least ten times. The chain carries TRBV7-6 and TRBJ1-6, with unresolved D. V dropped 1 base and J dropped 0 bases, with 10 bases sitting between them. The CDR3 contains 17 residues. Germline CDR1 is SGHVS and CDR2 is FNYEAQ. CDR3 sequence (DNA): TGTGCCAGCAGCTTAGAGGGAGTAAGCTCCTATAATTCACCCCTCCACTTT. Translation gives CASSLEGVSSYNSPLHF.

This clonotype was seen only a few times. V is TRBV7-9 and J is TRBJ2-2; tentatively, D is TRBD1 (6 bases). Germline-derived CDR1 and CDR2 are SEHNR and FQNEAQ (reference sequence). V was trimmed by 2 bases and J by 0 bases, leaving 19 bases between them. CDR3 length: 19 residues. CDR3 protein: CASSLRPGQLVANTGELFF. CDR3 nucleotide sequence: TGTGCCAGCAGCTTACGCCCGGGACAACTGGTCGCGAACACCGGGGAGCTGTTTTTT.

The gene calls are TRBV20-1 and TRBJ2-7; TRBD2 is a possible D gene (5 bases). In germline, CDR1 is DFQATT, CDR2 SNEGSKA (reference sequence). V was clipped by 6 bases and J by 5 bases, with 11 bases between them. The length of the CDR3 is 11 residues. CDR3 region: CSALGGHEQYF. The CDR3 coding sequence is TGCAGTGCCCTAGGAGGCCACGAGCAGTACTTC.

J is TRBJ2-7 and V is TRBV7-2, with 7 bases fitting TRBD2. Germline V gene data show CDR1 as SGHTA and CDR2 as FQGNSA. The CDR3 loop spans 16 amino acids. Unmatched junction bases numbered 10, after V lost 5 bases and J lost 0 bases. The CDR3 nucleotides read TGTGCCAGCAGCCGGGGGGTGGAAAAGAGCTCCTACGAGCAGTACTTC. Encoded protein: CASSRGVEKSSYEQYF. Variable domain in full (rest from reference TRBV7-2 and TRBJ2-7): GAGVSQSPSNKVTEKGKDVELRCDPISGHTALYWYRQSLGQGLEFLIYFQGNSAPDKSGLPSDRFSAERTGGSVSTLTIQRTQQEDSAVYLCASSRGVEKSSYEQYFGPGTRLTVT.

Comment on this clonotype: Germline and junction disagree at one end, which may indicate a read error. The V and J genes are TRBV5-1 and TRBJ2-7; 13 bases align to TRBD2. The CDR3 is made up of 18 amino acids. The germline gives CDR1 SGHRS, CDR2 YFSETQ. Here the CDR3 reads CASSQRLAGGSRFYKQYF. In DNA form, the CDR3 reads TGTGCCAGCAGCCAAAGACTAGCGGGGGGTTCCCGATTCTACAAGCAGTACTTC. Drawing the rest from reference TRBV5-1 and TRBJ2-7, the complete variable domain is KAGVTQTPRYLIKTRGQQVTLSCSPISGHRSVSWYQQTPGQGLQFLFEYFSETQRNKGNFPGRFSGRQFSNSRSEMNVSTLELGDSALYLCASSQRLAGGSRFYKQYFGPGTRLTVT.

The V and J genes are TRBV25-1 and TRBJ1-1; TRBD1 might be the D (5 bases). The V end was cut by 5 bases, the J end by 6 bases, with 22 bases between. Per the germline V gene, CDR1 is MGHDK and CDR2 is SYGVNS. This CDR3 has 16 residues. Here the CDR3 DNA reads TGTGCCAGCAGTCACTCGGGGGGGGGTGGCCGCTCTGAAGCTTTCTTT. The encoded protein is CASSHSGGGGRSEAFF.

This clonotype was seen repeatedly, ten times or more. J is TRBJ1-2 and V is TRBV20-1; 9 nucleotides line up with TRBD1. Germline lookup yields CDR1 DFQATT and CDR2 SNEGSKA (reference sequence). The length of the CDR3 is 15 residues. J gave up 6 bases and V 3 bases, and 11 bases lay outside the gene matches. CDR3: CSARHTGTGMNGYTF. CDR3 in DNA: TGCAGTGCTAGGCACACCGGGACAGGGATGAATGGCTACACCTTC.

Details on this clonotype: It may be a read error: a sequence one base away is much more abundant. The chain uses TRBV20-1 and TRBJ2-2; a weak D match, TRBD1 (5 bases). V was clipped by 3 bases and J by 4 bases, with 15 bases between them. Germline CDR1 and CDR2: DFQATT and SNEGSKA (reference sequence). CDR3 length: 15 amino acids. The CDR3 DNA reads TGCAGTGCTAGTGAACAGGCAAAGAGCACCGGGGAGCTGTTTTTT. The encoded protein is CSASEQAKSTGELFF.

This clonotype showed up many times. The chain uses TRBV15 and TRBJ2-7, with D perhaps matching TRBD1 (6 bases). Between the trimmed V and J ends, which lost 1 base and 0 bases, there was a span of 16 bases. Germline V gene data show CDR1 as LNHNV and CDR2 as YYDKDF (reference sequence). The CDR3 consists of 17 residues. CDR3 nucleotide sequence: TGTGCCACCAGCAGAGTACGGCGGCAGGGGAGCTCCTACGAGCAGTACTTC. Protein sequence: CATSRVRRQGSSYEQYF.

Many counts were recorded for this clonotype. The V gene is TRBV9, the J gene TRBJ1-2, with a possible D match to TRBD1 (6 bases). This CDR3 is 15 amino acids long. Germline V gene lookup returns CDR1 SGDLS and CDR2 YYNGEE. V was pared by 3 bases and J by 6 bases, with 18 bases between. Here the CDR3 reads CASSEGVFQGDGYTF. CDR3 nucleotides: TGTGCCAGCAGCGAGGGGGTTTTCCAAGGGGATGGCTACACCTTC.